Listed below are T cell receptor beta chains from one sample, sequenced in a study of cytomegalovirus exposure and HLA in healthy donors. Profiling relied on immunoSEQ multiplex PCR, and the TCRdb table lists in-frame clones only, not all of them. Of some 350,000 clones listed, about 85% were seen once; the top ten hold about 1%. The sample comprised PBMCs. The source of these receptors is a woman younger than 45 in good health and CMV-seropositive. The CDR3 runs from the conserved cysteine through the conserved F or W. A D gene is named only where the DNA matches it firmly. Size is omitted from some rows. Given values are once, few, many or a class for expanded clones.

j_call d_call v_call clone_size cdr3_aa cdr3_nt
TRBJ2-3 TRBD1 TRBV7-3 - CASSPHGTGMFTDTQYF TGTGCCAGCAGCCCACACGGGACAGGGATGTTTACAGATACGCAGTATTTT
TRBJ2-7 TRBD1 TRBV5-1 once CASSENTGERYEQYF TGCGCCAGCAGCGAAAACACAGGGGAGAGGTACGAGCAGTACTTC
TRBJ2-3 TRBD2 TRBV14 - CASSLSGRGTDTQYF TGTGCCAGCAGTCTTAGCGGGAGGGGCACAGATACGCAGTATTTT
TRBJ2-2 TRBD1 TRBV2 - CASSQTGVPARAGELFF TGTGCCAGCAGTCAGACAGGGGTTCCCGCAAGGGCAGGGGAGCTGTTTTTT
TRBJ1-1 - TRBV4-3 - CASKPNTEAFF TGCGCCAGCAAGCCGAACACTGAAGCTTTCTTT
TRBJ1-4 - TRBV27 - CASSPGARGEKLFF TGTGCCAGCAGTCCAGGGGCCCGGGGTGAAAAACTGTTTTTT
TRBJ1-2 TRBD1 TRBV2 few CASSPQGQGRLGYTF TGTGCCAGCAGCCCCCAAGGACAGGGACGTTTGGGCTACACCTTC
TRBJ2-5 TRBD1 TRBV7-8 once CASSSTGRGETQYF TGTGCCAGCAGTTCGACAGGGAGAGGAGAGACCCAGTACTTC
TRBJ2-7 TRBD2 TRBV29-1 - CSVEPGGSGTKQYF TGCAGCGTTGAACCGGGGGGGAGCGGGACAAAGCAGTACTTC
TRBJ1-2 - TRBV29-1 - CSVEDRRQINYGYTF TGCAGCGTTGAAGATCGGAGGCAGATCAACTATGGCTACACCTTC
TRBJ2-7 - TRBV12-2 many CASRLIRAVSYEQYF TGTGCAAGTCGCTTAATCAGGGCAGTCTCCTACGAGCAGTACTTC
TRBJ2-7 - TRBV6-4 - CASSDFGTSYEQYF TGTGCCAGCAGTGACTTCGGGACTTCCTACGAGCAGTACTTC
TRBJ1-6 - TRBV30 - CAWSRISGSPLHF TGTGCCTGGAGTAGGATTTCAGGGTCACCCCTCCACTTT
TRBJ1-5 TRBD1 TRBV28 - CASRADRVQNQPQHF TGTGCCAGCAGGGCTGACAGGGTCCAAAATCAGCCCCAGCATTTT
TRBJ1-2 - TRBV30 few CAHGLIYGYTF TGTGCCCACGGACTAATCTATGGCTACACCTTC
TRBJ2-5 TRBD1 TRBV5-1 - CASSRTGTGGQETQYF TGCGCCAGCAGCCGGACGGGAACAGGGGGACAAGAGACCCAGTACTTC
TRBJ1-1 - TRBV7-3 - CASSRTKNTEAFF TGTGCCAGCAGCCGCACTAAGAACACTGAAGCTTTCTTT
TRBJ1-1 - TRBV9 - CASSSLYGTEAFF TGTGCCAGCAGTTCCCTCTATGGGACTGAAGCTTTCTTT
TRBJ1-6 - TRBV5-1 - CASSFDFQPPLHF TGCGCCAGCAGCTTTGATTTTCAACCACCCCTCCACTTT
TRBJ1-1 - TRBV30 once CAWSKTWDKMNTEAFF TGTGCCTGGAGTAAGACCTGGGACAAGATGAACACTGAAGCTTTCTTT
TRBJ1-1 - TRBV5-8 few CASSLVRDQAFF TGTGCCAGCAGCTTGGTCCGGGACCAAGCTTTCTTT
TRBJ1-1 TRBD1 TRBV27 - CASSVQGAGTEAFF TGTGCCAGCAGTGTCCAGGGGGCGGGCACTGAAGCTTTCTTT
TRBJ2-7 TRBD1 TRBV11-2 - CASRSGQGYEQYF TGTGCCAGCAGATCGGGACAGGGCTACGAGCAGTACTTC
TRBJ1-2 TRBD1 TRBV4-3 - CASSQVTGTGYGYTF TGCGCCAGCAGCCAAGTAACAGGGACAGGCTATGGCTACACCTTC
TRBJ1-2 - TRBV6-1 - CASSGDLGPYGYTF TGTGCCAGCAGTGGGGACCTGGGCCCTTATGGCTACACCTTC
TRBJ1-5 - TRBV5-8 once CASSSTAGFNQPQHF TGTGCCAGCAGCTCCACGGCGGGATTCAATCAGCCCCAGCATTTT
TRBJ2-3 - TRBV6-5 - CASSLTGLSTDTQYF TGTGCCAGCAGCCTAACAGGGCTCAGCACAGATACGCAGTATTTT
TRBJ2-2 - TRBV28 - CASSLFHSGAGELFF TGTGCCAGCAGTTTATTCCACTCAGGGGCCGGGGAGCTGTTTTTT
TRBJ2-1 - TRBV4-1 - CASSQAGTGNEQFF TGCGCCAGCAGCCAAGCGGGAACGGGCAATGAGCAGTTCTTC
TRBJ1-5 - TRBV2 few CASQGLSQPQHF TGTGCCAGCCAGGGTCTGAGTCAGCCCCAGCATTTT
TRBJ2-2 - TRBV19 - CASSVTARRGTGELFF TGTGCCAGTAGTGTGACAGCTCGGAGGGGCACCGGGGAGCTGTTTTTT
TRBJ2-7 TRBD1 TRBV18 - CASSLPPNRDRGFEQYF TGTGCCAGCTCACTCCCTCCCAACCGGGACAGGGGATTCGAGCAGTACTTC
TRBJ1-5 - TRBV9 - CASSVADNSNQPQHF TGTGCCAGCAGCGTAGCCGATAATAGCAATCAGCCCCAGCATTTT
TRBJ2-1 TRBD2 TRBV27 once CASSTNRRLANEQFF TGTGCCAGCAGTACCAACCGCAGACTAGCGAATGAGCAGTTCTTC
TRBJ1-1 - TRBV6-5 - CASSYSRHTEAFF TGTGCCAGCAGTTACTCAAGGCACACTGAAGCTTTCTTT
TRBJ2-1 - TRBV2 - CASSGSRQNYNEQFF TGTGCCAGCAGTGGCTCGAGACAGAACTACAATGAGCAGTTCTTC